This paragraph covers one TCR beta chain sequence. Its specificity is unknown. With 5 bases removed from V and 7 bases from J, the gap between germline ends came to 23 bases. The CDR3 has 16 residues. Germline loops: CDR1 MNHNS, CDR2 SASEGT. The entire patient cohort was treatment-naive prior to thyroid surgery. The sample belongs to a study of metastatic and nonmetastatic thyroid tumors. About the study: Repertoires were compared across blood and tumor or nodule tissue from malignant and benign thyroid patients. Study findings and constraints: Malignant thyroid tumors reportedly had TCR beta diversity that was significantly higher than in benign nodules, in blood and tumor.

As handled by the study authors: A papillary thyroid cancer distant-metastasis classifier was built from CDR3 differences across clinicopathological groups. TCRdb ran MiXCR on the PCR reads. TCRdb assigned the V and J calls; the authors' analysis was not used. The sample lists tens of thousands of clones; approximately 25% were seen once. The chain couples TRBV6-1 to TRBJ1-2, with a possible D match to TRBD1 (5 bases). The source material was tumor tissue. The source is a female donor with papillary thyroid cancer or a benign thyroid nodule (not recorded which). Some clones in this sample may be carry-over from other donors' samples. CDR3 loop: CASSHPGTDPLCGYTF. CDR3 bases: TGTGCCAGCAGTCATCCTGGGACCGACCCTCTATGTGGCTACACCTTC.